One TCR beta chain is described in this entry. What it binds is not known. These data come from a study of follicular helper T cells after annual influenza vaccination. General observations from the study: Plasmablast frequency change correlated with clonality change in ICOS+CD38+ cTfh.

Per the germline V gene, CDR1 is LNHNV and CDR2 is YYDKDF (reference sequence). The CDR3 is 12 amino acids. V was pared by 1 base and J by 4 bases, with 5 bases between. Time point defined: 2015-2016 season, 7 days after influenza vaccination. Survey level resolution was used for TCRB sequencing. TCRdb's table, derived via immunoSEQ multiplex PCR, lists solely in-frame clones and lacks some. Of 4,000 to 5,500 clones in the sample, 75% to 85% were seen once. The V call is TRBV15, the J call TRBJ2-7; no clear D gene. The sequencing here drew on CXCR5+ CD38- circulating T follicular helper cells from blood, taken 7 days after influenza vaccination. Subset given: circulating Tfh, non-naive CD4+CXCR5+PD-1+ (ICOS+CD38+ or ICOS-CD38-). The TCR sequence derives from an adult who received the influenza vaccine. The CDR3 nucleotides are TGTGCCACCAGCAGAGCCGGTTACGAGCAGTACTTC. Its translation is CATSRAGYEQYF.